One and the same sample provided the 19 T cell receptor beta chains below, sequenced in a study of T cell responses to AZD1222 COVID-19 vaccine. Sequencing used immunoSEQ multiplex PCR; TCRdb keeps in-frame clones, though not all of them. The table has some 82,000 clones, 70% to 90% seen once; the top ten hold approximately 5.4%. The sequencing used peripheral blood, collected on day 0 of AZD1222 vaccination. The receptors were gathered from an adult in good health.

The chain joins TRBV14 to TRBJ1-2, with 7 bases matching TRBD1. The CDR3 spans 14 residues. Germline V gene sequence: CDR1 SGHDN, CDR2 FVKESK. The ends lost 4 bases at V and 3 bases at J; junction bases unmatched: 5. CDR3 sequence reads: CASSLRGRDYGYTF. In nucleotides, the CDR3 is TGTGCCAGCAGCCTGAGGGGGCGAGACTATGGCTACACCTTC.

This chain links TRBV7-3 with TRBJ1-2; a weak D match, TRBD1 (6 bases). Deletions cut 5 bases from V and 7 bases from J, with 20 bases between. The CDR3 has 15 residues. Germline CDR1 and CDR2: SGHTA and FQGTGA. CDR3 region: CASSPSAGGYGGYTF. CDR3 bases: TGTGCCAGCAGCCCCAGTGCTGGGGGCTACGGTGGCTACACCTTC.

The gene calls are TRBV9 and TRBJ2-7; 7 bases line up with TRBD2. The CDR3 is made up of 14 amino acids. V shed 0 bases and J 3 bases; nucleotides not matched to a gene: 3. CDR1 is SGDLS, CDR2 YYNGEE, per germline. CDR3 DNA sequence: TGTGCCAGCAGCGTAGGTTCTAGCGGCTACGAGCAGTACTTC. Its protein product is CASSVGSSGYEQYF.

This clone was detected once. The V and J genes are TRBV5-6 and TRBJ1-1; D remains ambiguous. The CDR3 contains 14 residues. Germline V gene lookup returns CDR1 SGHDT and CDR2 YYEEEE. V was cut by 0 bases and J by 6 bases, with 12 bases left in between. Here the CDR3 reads CASSLVEEGAEAFF. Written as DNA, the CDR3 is TGTGCCAGCAGCTTGGTTGAAGAAGGTGCTGAAGCTTTCTTT.

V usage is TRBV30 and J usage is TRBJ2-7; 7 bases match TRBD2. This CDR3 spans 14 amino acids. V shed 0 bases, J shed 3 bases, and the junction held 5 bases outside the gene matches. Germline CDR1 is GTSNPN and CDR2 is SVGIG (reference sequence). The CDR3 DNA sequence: TGTGCCTGGAGTGTGAGACAGCGGGGCTACGAGCAGTACTTC. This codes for CAWSVRQRGYEQYF.

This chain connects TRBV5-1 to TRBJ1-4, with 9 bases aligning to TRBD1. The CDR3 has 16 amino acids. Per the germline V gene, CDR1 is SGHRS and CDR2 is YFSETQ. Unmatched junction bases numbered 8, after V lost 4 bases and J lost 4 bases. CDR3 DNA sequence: TGCGCCAGCAGCCCCCTGGCGGGACAGGGTAATGAAAAACTGTTTTTT. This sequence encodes CASSPLAGQGNEKLFF.

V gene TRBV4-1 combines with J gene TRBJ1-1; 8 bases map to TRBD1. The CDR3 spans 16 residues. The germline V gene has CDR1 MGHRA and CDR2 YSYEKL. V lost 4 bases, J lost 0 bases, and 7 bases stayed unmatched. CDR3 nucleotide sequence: TGCGCCAGCAGCCTCGGGACAGGCGCCATGAACACTGAAGCTTTCTTT. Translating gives CASSLGTGAMNTEAFF.

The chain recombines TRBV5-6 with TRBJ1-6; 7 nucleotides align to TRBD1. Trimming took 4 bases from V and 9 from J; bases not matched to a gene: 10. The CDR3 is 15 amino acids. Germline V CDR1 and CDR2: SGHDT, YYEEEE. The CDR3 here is CASSNPRGAGSPLHF. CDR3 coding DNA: TGTGCCAGCAGCAACCCCAGGGGGGCAGGTTCACCCCTCCACTTT.

The CDR3 here is CASSAASGDYNEQFF. CDR3 DNA: TGTGCCAGCAGTGCGGCTAGCGGAGACTACAATGAGCAGTTCTTC. The chain uses TRBV6-4 and TRBJ2-1; 7 nucleotides line up with TRBD2. In germline, CDR1 is MRHNA, CDR2 SNTAGT. V lost 4 bases, J lost 3 bases, and 6 bases stayed unmatched. The CDR3 runs 15 residues.

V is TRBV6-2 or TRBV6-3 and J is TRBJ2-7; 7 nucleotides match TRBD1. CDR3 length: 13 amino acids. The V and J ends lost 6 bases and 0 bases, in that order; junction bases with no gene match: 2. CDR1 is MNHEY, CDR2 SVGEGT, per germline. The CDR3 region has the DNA TGTGCCAGCAGCAGGACAGGCTCCTACGAGCAGTACTTC. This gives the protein CASSRTGSYEQYF.

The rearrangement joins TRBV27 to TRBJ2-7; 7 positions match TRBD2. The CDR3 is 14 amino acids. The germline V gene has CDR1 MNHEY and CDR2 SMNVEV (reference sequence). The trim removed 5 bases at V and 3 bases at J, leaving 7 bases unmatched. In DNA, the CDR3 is TGTGCCAGCAGTCCTGGGACGGGGGGCTACGAGCAGTACTTC. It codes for CASSPGTGGYEQYF.

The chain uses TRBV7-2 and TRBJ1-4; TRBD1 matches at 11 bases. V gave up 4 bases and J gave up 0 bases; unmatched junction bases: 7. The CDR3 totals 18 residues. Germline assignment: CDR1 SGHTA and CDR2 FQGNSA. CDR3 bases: TGTGCCAGCAGCTCGCCTAGGGACAGGGGGTCAACTAATGAAAAACTGTTTTTT. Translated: CASSSPRDRGSTNEKLFF.

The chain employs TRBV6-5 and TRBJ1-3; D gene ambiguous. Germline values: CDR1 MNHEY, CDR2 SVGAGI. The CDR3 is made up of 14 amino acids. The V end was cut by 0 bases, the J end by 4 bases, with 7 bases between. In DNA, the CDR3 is TGTGCCAGCAGTTACTCCAACAAGGGAAACACCATATATTTT. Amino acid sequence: CASSYSNKGNTIYF.

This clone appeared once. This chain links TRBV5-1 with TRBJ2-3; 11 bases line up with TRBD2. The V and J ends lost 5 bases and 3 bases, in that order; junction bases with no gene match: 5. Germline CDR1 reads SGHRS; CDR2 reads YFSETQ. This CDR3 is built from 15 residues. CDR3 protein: CASSYSGGATDTQYF. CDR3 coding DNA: TGCGCCAGCAGTTATAGCGGGGGGGCAACAGATACGCAGTATTTT. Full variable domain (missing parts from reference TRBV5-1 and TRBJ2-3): KAGVTQTPRYLIKTRGQQVTLSCSPISGHRSVSWYQQTPGQGLQFLFEYFSETQRNKGNFPGRFSGRQFSNSRSEMNVSTLELGDSALYLCASSYSGGATDTQYFGPGTRLTVL.

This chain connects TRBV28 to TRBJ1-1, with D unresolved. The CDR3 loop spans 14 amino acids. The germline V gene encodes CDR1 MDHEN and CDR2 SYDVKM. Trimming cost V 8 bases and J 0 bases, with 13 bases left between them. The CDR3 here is CASSRGFMNTEAFF. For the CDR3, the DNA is TGTGCCAGCTCGCGGGGATTCATGAACACTGAAGCTTTCTTT.

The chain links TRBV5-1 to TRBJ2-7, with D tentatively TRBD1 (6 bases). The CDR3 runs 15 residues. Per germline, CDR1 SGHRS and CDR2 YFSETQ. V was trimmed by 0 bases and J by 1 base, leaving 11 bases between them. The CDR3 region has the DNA TGCGCCAGCAGCTTGGTACAGGGCGGGTCCTACGAGCAGTACTTC. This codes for CASSLVQGGSYEQYF. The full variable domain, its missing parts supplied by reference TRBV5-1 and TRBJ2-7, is KAGVTQTPRYLIKTRGQQVTLSCSPISGHRSVSWYQQTPGQGLQFLFEYFSETQRNKGNFPGRFSGRQFSNSRSEMNVSTLELGDSALYLCASSLVQGGSYEQYFGPGTRLTVT.

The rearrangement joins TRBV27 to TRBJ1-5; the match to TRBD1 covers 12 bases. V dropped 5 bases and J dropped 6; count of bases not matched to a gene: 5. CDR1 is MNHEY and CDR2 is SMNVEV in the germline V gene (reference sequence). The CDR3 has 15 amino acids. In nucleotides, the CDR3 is TGTGCCAGCAGTGCCGGGACAGGGGGCTCTCAGCCCCAGCATTTT. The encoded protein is CASSAGTGGSQPQHF.

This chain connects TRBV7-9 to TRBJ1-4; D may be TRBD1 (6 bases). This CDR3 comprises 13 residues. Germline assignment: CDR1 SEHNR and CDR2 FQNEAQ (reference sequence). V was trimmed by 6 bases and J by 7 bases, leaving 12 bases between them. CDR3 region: CASSRQEAEKLFF. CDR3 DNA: TGTGCCAGCAGTCGACAGGAGGCTGAAAAACTGTTTTTT.

The CDR3: CASSARAGGNQPQHF. CDR3 nucleotide sequence: TGTGCCAGCAGCGCCCGGGCAGGGGGCAATCAGCCCCAGCATTTT. This sequence joins TRBV2 and TRBJ1-5; tentative D call: TRBD1 (6 bases). Germline-derived CDR1 and CDR2 are SNHLY and FYNNEI. The CDR3 runs 15 residues. V was cut by 6 bases and J by 2 bases, with 14 bases left in between.